This entry is about one T cell receptor (beta chain). As yet, its antigen is unknown. CDR3 length: 18 amino acids. Trimming took 0 bases from V and 1 from J, leaving 19 bases between them. Germline-derived CDR1 and CDR2 are GTSNPN and SVGIG (reference sequence). The sample belongs to a study of beta chain features in type 1 diabetes. Study-wide points: VDJ junctions sequenced from type 1 diabetes patients showed fewer insertions and more deletions. Any role of HLA type in TCRB rearrangement remained unresolved here.

All of the isolated RNA was reverse transcribed, so expressed TCRB transcripts were sequenced. The assay was immunoSEQ multiplex PCR, and TCRdb's table has in-frame clones only and misses some. The sample holds about 180,000 clones, approximately 13% seen once. J is TRBJ1-5 and V is TRBV30; no reliable D call. This TCR came from a woman younger than 30 in good health. Sequencing used central memory CD4+ T cells from blood. CDR3 DNA sequence: TGTGCCTGGAGTGTACTAAAGCCCTATCGAGGGAGCAATCAGCCCCAGCATTTT. It codes for CAWSVLKPYRGSNQPQHF.